This is a list of T cell receptor beta chains from one sample in a study of T cell repertoires and HLA-DP antigens. Clones were read by immunoSEQ multiplex PCR, and TCRdb kept only the in-frame ones, dropping some. Of approximately 90,000 clones in the sample, 86% were seen once. Antigen specificity for these receptors is unknown. The sequenced material came from CD4+ T cells from PBMCs. The receptors shown here come from a man in his fifties in good health and CMV-seronegative. Both conserved end residues are part of each CDR3. A D gene is named only where the DNA matches it firmly. Clone size is given for some rows only: seen once, a few or many times, or a class if the clone is expanded.

once	TRBD1	TRBJ1-2	TRBV7-2	TGTGCCAGCAGCTTAGAGTCCGGGACAGGGGATTACGACTATGGCTACACCTTC	CASSLESGTGDYDYGYTF
-	-	TRBJ1-2	TRBV18	TGTGCCAGCTCACCAGGGGTCGATGGCTACACCTTC	CASSPGVDGYTF
-	TRBD1	TRBJ2-7	TRBV7-2	TGTGCCAGCAGCCCCTCGGGACAGGGGGGAATCGAGCAGTACTTC	CASSPSGQGGIEQYF
-	TRBD1	TRBJ2-3	TRBV11-2	TGTGCCAGCAGCACTACAGGGGGCACTTCCACAGATACGCAGTATTTT	CASSTTGGTSTDTQYF
medium-sized	-	TRBJ1-2	TRBV7-2	TGTGCCAGCAGCTTAGCAGCCAGGGCCGACTATGGCTACACCTTC	CASSLAARADYGYTF
-	TRBD1	TRBJ2-5	TRBV5-1	TGCGCCAGCAGCTTGTCCGGGACAGGACAAGAGACCCAGTACTTC	CASSLSGTGQETQYF
-	-	TRBJ1-1	TRBV2	TGTGCCAGCAGTGGGGGGCTGAGCACTGAAGCTTTCTTT	CASSGGLSTEAFF
-	TRBD1	TRBJ2-7	TRBV7-9	TGTGCCAGCAGCGGCGGCGAGGGGGCATTCCACGAGCAGTACTTC	CASSGGEGAFHEQYF
-	TRBD1	TRBJ1-1	TRBV5-1	TGCGCCAGCAGCTTTCAGGGGGCTGAGAACACTGAAGCTTTCTTT	CASSFQGAENTEAFF
-	TRBD1	TRBJ2-3	TRBV25-1	TGTGCCAGCAGTGACCGTGGACAGGGGCGCGCAGATACGCAGTATTTT	CASSDRGQGRADTQYF
once	TRBD1	TRBJ2-6	TRBV18	TGTGCCAGCTCACCGGCGACAGGGAATAATGGGGCCAACGTCCTGACTTTC	CASSPATGNNGANVLTF
-	-	TRBJ2-1	TRBV7-9	TGTGCCAGCAGCTTCCAGAAGGGACGGTACAATGAGCAGTTCTTC	CASSFQKGRYNEQFF
-	TRBD2	TRBJ2-5	TRBV5-6	TGTGCCAGCAGCCTGGGCGAGACTAGCGGGGGACGCCAAGAGACCCAGTACTTC	CASSLGETSGGRQETQYF
-	-	TRBJ2-5	TRBV7-2	TGTGCCAGCAGCTTAGTTCCGGGCGCTATACAAGAGACCCAGTACTTC	CASSLVPGAIQETQYF
-	TRBD1	TRBJ2-5	TRBV11-3	TGTGCCAGCAGCTTAGAGGCAGGGGGCCGAGAGACCCAGTACTTC	CASSLEAGGRETQYF
-	TRBD1	TRBJ1-5	TRBV30	TGTGCCTGGATTGATAAGGGGGCGCATCAGCCCCAGCATTTT	CAWIDKGAHQPQHF
once	TRBD1	TRBJ2-7	TRBV18	TGTGCCAGCTCACGGGGGACAGCGGCCTACGAGCAGTACTTC	CASSRGTAAYEQYF
-	-	TRBJ1-1	TRBV11-2	TGTGCCAGCAGCGTCCAGATGGCGAACACTGAAGCTTTCTTT	CASSVQMANTEAFF
once	-	TRBJ2-2	TRBV4-1	TGCGCCAGCACCAGCGGGCGCACCGGGGAGCTGTTTTTT	CASTSGRTGELFF
-	TRBD2	TRBJ2-1	TRBV7-8	TGTGCCAGCAGCTCCCAGTGGTCTAGCGGGAGGGCCTTGTATGAGCAGTTCTTC	CASSSQWSSGRALYEQFF
-	-	TRBJ2-7	TRBV4-1	TGCGCCAGCAGCCCGGAAACACAGGTGAGCTCCTACGAGCAGTACTTC	CASSPETQVSSYEQYF
-	-	TRBJ1-4	TRBV2	TGTGCCAGCAGCCTCACAAGTAATAATGAAAAACTGTTTTTT	CASSLTSNNEKLFF
-	TRBD1	TRBJ1-5	TRBV27	TGTGCCAGCAGTTTATCCACAGGGGCCAATCAGCCCCAGCATTTT	CASSLSTGANQPQHF
-	-	TRBJ2-4	TRBV28	TGTGCCAGCCGGGCAAAAAACATTCAGTACTTC	CASRAKNIQYF
-	TRBD1	TRBJ1-6	TRBV5-1	TGCGCCAGCAGCTTGGCGGGACAGGGACGTTCACCCCTCCACTTT	CASSLAGQGRSPLHF
-	-	TRBJ1-1	TRBV19	TGTGCCAGTAGTATTAACAGCTTTGGGTCTAAGGAAGCTTTCTTT	CASSINSFGSKEAFF
-	-	TRBJ2-2	TRBV6-5	TGTGCCAGCAACCGACAGGCCCGGTTCGGGGAGCTGTTTTTT	CASNRQARFGELFF
-	-	TRBJ2-5	TRBV18	TGTGCCAGCTCCCCCGGCCCTCCAGAGACCCAGTACTTC	CASSPGPPETQYF
-	-	TRBJ2-1	TRBV12-2	TGTGCAAGTCGCTTAGGGGTAAAGGGGGACGAGCAGTTCTTC	CASRLGVKGDEQFF
-	-	TRBJ2-7	TRBV5-1	TGCGCCAGCCATGACCCGCCGCACTCCTACGAGCAGTACTTC	CASHDPPHSYEQYF
-	-	TRBJ1-2	TRBV5-1	TGCGCCAGCAGCCCGGATGGGGTGGCCTATGGCTACACCTTC	CASSPDGVAYGYTF
-	TRBD2	TRBJ2-3	TRBV30	TGTGCCTGGACGCGGGGGACGGGTAACACAGATACGCAGTATTTT	CAWTRGTGNTDTQYF
-	-	TRBJ2-7	TRBV11-3	TGTGCCAGCAGCTTTACGGGCGCGGTCTCCTACGAGCAGTACTTC	CASSFTGAVSYEQYF
-	-	TRBJ1-4	TRBV5-4	TGTGCCAGCAGCGGGGGACAAACAAATGAAAAACTGTTTTTT	CASSGGQTNEKLFF
-	TRBD1	TRBJ1-5	TRBV9	TGTGCCAGCAGCCAGGGGGAAGAGCTTCAGCCCCAGCATTTT	CASSQGEELQPQHF
-	TRBD1	TRBJ2-1	TRBV29-1	TGCAGCGCTCCGGGACAGGGAAGGAATGAGCAGTTCTTC	CSAPGQGRNEQFF
once	-	TRBJ1-5	TRBV6-1	TGTGCCAGCAGACAAGACAGGAGCAATCAGCCCCAGCATTTT	CASRQDRSNQPQHF
-	TRBD1	TRBJ1-4	TRBV7-2	TGTGCCAGCAGCTACGACAGGGATTCTTATGAAAAACTGTTTTTT	CASSYDRDSYEKLFF
-	-	TRBJ2-7	TRBV4-2	TGTGCCAGCAGCCAAGAGGGCAACGGACCCTACGAGCAGTACTTC	CASSQEGNGPYEQYF
-	-	TRBJ1-3	TRBV5-4	TGTGCCAGCAGCTTGGACCCTCAGAGGGGAAACACCATATATTTT	CASSLDPQRGNTIYF
-	TRBD2	TRBJ2-7	TRBV11-2	TGTGCCAGCAGCAAATCTAGCGGGAACTCCTACGAGCAGTACTTC	CASSKSSGNSYEQYF
-	-	TRBJ1-6	TRBV30	TGTGCCTGGAGCGAGGGCTTGGGACCCCTCCACTTT	CAWSEGLGPLHF
-	-	TRBJ2-2	TRBV23-1	TGCGCCAGCAGTCAAGGGGTTGAGAACACCGGGGAGCTGTTTTTT	CASSQGVENTGELFF
-	TRBD2	TRBJ2-1	TRBV27	TGTGCCAGCAGCTCCGAGGGTAGCGGGGGCCACAATGAGCAGTTCTTC	CASSSEGSGGHNEQFF
-	-	TRBJ1-2	TRBV15	TGTGCCACCAGCAAATCAGTAGAGCCTTTATATGGCTACACCTTC	CATSKSVEPLYGYTF
once	TRBD2	TRBJ2-1	TRBV19	TGTGCCAGCACATTAGCGGGTCCAGCTAACAATGAGCAGTTCTTC	CASTLAGPANNEQFF
-	-	TRBJ2-3	TRBV6-5	TGTGCCAGCAGGGAAGGAGATACGCAGTATTTT	CASREGDTQYF
once	-	TRBJ2-1	TRBV7-3	TGTGCCAGCAGCGGGGGGGCCCCTATCAATGAGCAGTTCTTC	CASSGGAPINEQFF
few	TRBD2	TRBJ2-7	TRBV4-3	TGCGCCAGCAGCCTTGGGACTAGCGGGACCTACGAGCAGTACTTC	CASSLGTSGTYEQYF
-	TRBD1	TRBJ2-2	TRBV7-2	TGTGCCAGCAGCCTGACAGGGGCTTACACCGGGGAGCTGTTTTTT	CASSLTGAYTGELFF
once	-	TRBJ1-4	TRBV5-1	TGCGCCAGCAGCTTGAGAGGGGATGAAAAACTGTTTTTT	CASSLRGDEKLFF
-	-	TRBJ1-2	TRBV6-1	TGTGCCAGCAGGGCGACACAGGGTGCTGGCTACACCTTC	CASRATQGAGYTF
-	-	TRBJ1-1	TRBV13	TGTGCCAGCAGCTCCGGGGTAGAAAACACTGAAGCTTTCTTT	CASSSGVENTEAFF
-	-	TRBJ1-1	TRBV2	TGTGCCAGCAGCTCAGATGGGTGGACTGAAGCTTTCTTT	CASSSDGWTEAFF